A selection of T cell receptor beta chains follows, all from one sample in a study of OX40 agonist ivuxolimab in advanced cancers. Profiled with immunoSEQ multiplex PCR; TCRdb holds only in-frame clones, not every one. The table lists around 76,000 clones, roughly 88% of them singletons, with about 1% in the top ten. Sequenced here: CD4+ or CD8+ T cells sorted from blood, sampled in a trial of the OX40 agonist ivuxolimab. The source is an adult with an advanced solid tumor such as melanoma, head and neck, liver or kidney cancer. Both conserved end residues are part of each CDR3. The D gene is left open where the match is weak. Only part of the rows carry a size: once, few, many, or a class if the clone is expanded.

D gene: NA; V gene: TRBV9; clone size: NA; J gene: TRBJ2-5; CDR3 protein: CASSVGQIQETQYF; CDR3 DNA: TGTGCCAGCAGCGTAGGGCAGATACAAGAGACCCAGTACTTC
D gene: NA; V gene: TRBV6-5; clone size: NA; J gene: TRBJ1-2; CDR3 protein: CASSYRGYGYTF; CDR3 DNA: TGTGCCAGCAGTTACCGGGGTTATGGCTACACCTTC
D gene: NA; V gene: TRBV11-2; clone size: NA; J gene: TRBJ1-1; CDR3 protein: CASSSVQNTEAFF; CDR3 DNA: TGTGCCAGCAGCTCCGTCCAGAACACTGAAGCTTTCTTT
D gene: TRBD1; V gene: TRBV18; clone size: once; J gene: TRBJ2-1; CDR3 protein: CASSLDRVPYNEQFF; CDR3 DNA: TGTGCCAGCTCCCTTGACAGGGTCCCCTACAATGAGCAGTTCTTC
D gene: TRBD2; V gene: TRBV2; clone size: NA; J gene: TRBJ2-1; CDR3 protein: CASSSLAGKGNEQFF; CDR3 DNA: TGTGCCAGCAGTTCCCTAGCGGGGAAAGGCAATGAGCAGTTCTTC
D gene: NA; V gene: TRBV10-3; clone size: NA; J gene: TRBJ1-6; CDR3 protein: CAISVGGNSPLHF; CDR3 DNA: TGTGCCATCAGTGTTGGTGGTAATTCACCCCTCCACTTT
D gene: NA; V gene: TRBV7-9; clone size: NA; J gene: TRBJ1-1; CDR3 protein: CASSLLGASPEAFF; CDR3 DNA: TGTGCCAGCAGTTTACTCGGCGCCTCCCCTGAAGCTTTCTTT
D gene: TRBD1; V gene: TRBV2; clone size: NA; J gene: TRBJ2-3; CDR3 protein: CASIPQGTDTQYF; CDR3 DNA: TGTGCCAGCATACCACAGGGGACAGATACGCAGTATTTT
D gene: TRBD1; V gene: TRBV5-1; clone size: NA; J gene: TRBJ1-4; CDR3 protein: CASSSQGAGEKLFF; CDR3 DNA: TGCGCCAGCAGCTCACAGGGGGCTGGGGAAAAACTGTTTTTT
D gene: NA; V gene: TRBV6-5; clone size: NA; J gene: TRBJ1-3; CDR3 protein: CASSPDSTGNTIYF; CDR3 DNA: TGTGCCAGCAGTCCCGACAGTACTGGAAACACCATATATTTT
D gene: NA; V gene: TRBV5-1; clone size: NA; J gene: TRBJ1-1; CDR3 protein: CASSLGFGGLAFF; CDR3 DNA: TGCGCCAGCAGCTTGGGATTCGGCGGCCTGGCTTTCTTT
D gene: NA; V gene: TRBV6-6; clone size: NA; J gene: TRBJ1-2; CDR3 protein: CASSHSGQAARGYTF; CDR3 DNA: TGTGCCAGCAGCCACAGCGGGCAGGCGGCTAGGGGCTACACCTTC
D gene: NA; V gene: TRBV28; clone size: NA; J gene: TRBJ2-7; CDR3 protein: CASEGLVYEQYF; CDR3 DNA: TGTGCCAGCGAGGGGTTGGTCTACGAGCAGTACTTC
D gene: TRBD1; V gene: TRBV18; clone size: NA; J gene: TRBJ1-3; CDR3 protein: CASSPSTGTAGNTIYF; CDR3 DNA: TGTGCCAGCTCACCAAGTACCGGGACAGCTGGAAACACCATATATTTT
D gene: TRBD1; V gene: TRBV7-9; clone size: NA; J gene: TRBJ2-5; CDR3 protein: CASSFGGQGQETQYF; CDR3 DNA: TGTGCCAGCAGCTTCGGGGGACAGGGTCAAGAGACCCAGTACTTC
D gene: TRBD1; V gene: TRBV4-1; clone size: NA; J gene: TRBJ2-3; CDR3 protein: CASSRQGVSTDTQYF; CDR3 DNA: TGCGCCAGCAGCCGACAGGGGGTGAGCACAGATACGCAGTATTTT
D gene: TRBD1; V gene: TRBV7-2; clone size: NA; J gene: TRBJ1-5; CDR3 protein: CASSLNGQGVQPQHF; CDR3 DNA: TGTGCCAGCAGCTTAAACGGACAGGGTGTGCAGCCCCAGCATTTT
D gene: NA; V gene: TRBV9; clone size: NA; J gene: TRBJ1-6; CDR3 protein: CASSAAPGQSLNSPLHF; CDR3 DNA: TGTGCCAGCAGCGCCGCCCCCGGACAGTCTCTTAATTCACCCCTCCACTTT
D gene: NA; V gene: TRBV5-1; clone size: NA; J gene: TRBJ1-4; CDR3 protein: CASSLGFGEKLFF; CDR3 DNA: TGCGCCAGCAGCTTAGGGTTCGGGGAAAAACTGTTTTTT
D gene: NA; V gene: TRBV7-2; clone size: NA; J gene: TRBJ1-2; CDR3 protein: CASSSFPVANYGYTF; CDR3 DNA: TGTGCCAGCAGCTCTTTTCCCGTTGCTAACTATGGCTACACCTTC
D gene: NA; V gene: TRBV5-5; clone size: few; J gene: TRBJ1-1; CDR3 protein: CASSWSWENTEAFF; CDR3 DNA: TGTGCCAGCAGCTGGAGCTGGGAGAACACTGAAGCTTTCTTT
D gene: NA; V gene: TRBV7-8; clone size: NA; J gene: TRBJ2-3; CDR3 protein: CASSLTGSVTDTQYF; CDR3 DNA: TGTGCCAGCAGCTTAACAGGGTCCGTCACAGATACGCAGTATTTT
D gene: NA; V gene: TRBV4-3; clone size: NA; J gene: TRBJ2-5; CDR3 protein: CASSQEFAGSQETQYF; CDR3 DNA: TGCGCCAGCAGCCAAGAATTCGCAGGTTCTCAGGAGACCCAGTACTTC
D gene: NA; V gene: TRBV9; clone size: NA; J gene: TRBJ1-4; CDR3 protein: CASSVAGATNEKLFF; CDR3 DNA: TGTGCCAGCAGCGTAGCTGGAGCAACTAATGAAAAACTGTTTTTT
D gene: NA; V gene: TRBV28; clone size: NA; J gene: TRBJ1-3; CDR3 protein: CASSSPSGGDMGNTIYF; CDR3 DNA: TGTGCCAGCAGTTCACCCTCCGGGGGGGATATGGGGAACACCATATATTTT
D gene: NA; V gene: TRBV7-2; clone size: few; J gene: TRBJ1-2; CDR3 protein: CASSLDRTYGYTF; CDR3 DNA: TGTGCCAGCAGCCTTGACAGGACCTATGGCTACACCTTC
D gene: NA; V gene: TRBV6-6; clone size: NA; J gene: TRBJ2-7; CDR3 protein: CASRTPATGTYEQYF; CDR3 DNA: TGTGCCAGCAGGACGCCGGCTACAGGGACCTACGAGCAGTACTTC
D gene: TRBD1; V gene: TRBV9; clone size: NA; J gene: TRBJ2-2; CDR3 protein: CASSVPDRGTNTGELFF; CDR3 DNA: TGTGCCAGCAGCGTACCGGACAGGGGGACGAACACCGGGGAGCTGTTTTTT
D gene: NA; V gene: TRBV7-9; clone size: NA; J gene: TRBJ1-2; CDR3 protein: CASSLVVTPLSYGYTF; CDR3 DNA: TGTGCCAGCAGCTTAGTGGTCACGCCGCTGTCTTATGGCTACACCTTC
D gene: NA; V gene: TRBV6-1; clone size: NA; J gene: TRBJ1-2; CDR3 protein: CASSEVGAYGYTF; CDR3 DNA: TGTGCCAGCAGTGAAGTGGGGGCCTATGGCTACACCTTC
D gene: TRBD2; V gene: TRBV7-3; clone size: NA; J gene: TRBJ2-5; CDR3 protein: CASSPRLAGLETQYF; CDR3 DNA: TGTGCCAGCAGCCCCAGACTAGCGGGATTAGAGACCCAGTACTTC
D gene: NA; V gene: TRBV2; clone size: NA; J gene: TRBJ2-7; CDR3 protein: CASSRDGSYEQYF; CDR3 DNA: TGTGCCAGCAGCCGGGACGGTTCCTACGAGCAGTACTTC
D gene: TRBD1; V gene: TRBV4-1; clone size: NA; J gene: TRBJ1-2; CDR3 protein: CASSHAGTGTSNYGYTF; CDR3 DNA: TGCGCCAGCAGCCACGCCGGGACAGGCACTTCTAACTATGGCTACACCTTC
D gene: NA; V gene: TRBV19; clone size: NA; J gene: TRBJ1-1; CDR3 protein: CASSILLGYTEAFF; CDR3 DNA: TGTGCCAGTAGTATCCTTCTGGGGTACACTGAAGCTTTCTTT
D gene: NA; V gene: TRBV11-1; clone size: NA; J gene: TRBJ2-7; CDR3 protein: CASSLSGTRSYEQYF; CDR3 DNA: TGTGCCAGCAGCTTAAGTGGGACAAGGTCCTACGAGCAGTACTTC
D gene: TRBD1; V gene: TRBV5-1; clone size: once; J gene: TRBJ2-2; CDR3 protein: CASSFDRGITGELFF; CDR3 DNA: TGCGCCAGCAGCTTTGACAGGGGGATAACCGGGGAGCTGTTTTTT
D gene: TRBD1; V gene: TRBV19; clone size: NA; J gene: TRBJ1-2; CDR3 protein: CASSTTGGDYGYTF; CDR3 DNA: TGTGCCAGTAGTACGACAGGGGGCGACTATGGCTACACCTTC
D gene: NA; V gene: TRBV18; clone size: NA; J gene: TRBJ2-5; CDR3 protein: CASSRVDSIVQETQYF; CDR3 DNA: TGTGCCAGCTCACGAGTAGACTCGATCGTCCAAGAGACCCAGTACTTC
D gene: NA; V gene: TRBV6-5; clone size: once; J gene: TRBJ1-4; CDR3 protein: CASSPGTPEKLFF; CDR3 DNA: TGTGCCAGCAGTCCCGGGACACCTGAAAAACTGTTTTTT
D gene: NA; V gene: TRBV29-1; clone size: NA; J gene: TRBJ1-3; CDR3 protein: CSVVRAGNTIYF; CDR3 DNA: TGCAGCGTTGTCAGGGCTGGAAACACCATATATTTT
D gene: NA; V gene: TRBV4-3; clone size: NA; J gene: TRBJ2-3; CDR3 protein: CASSQGSVSTDTQYF; CDR3 DNA: TGCGCCAGCAGCCAAGGGTCTGTATCCACAGATACGCAGTATTTT
D gene: NA; V gene: TRBV10-2; clone size: few; J gene: TRBJ1-1; CDR3 protein: CASSRVKDTEAFF; CDR3 DNA: TGCGCCAGCAGCCGAGTCAAGGACACTGAAGCTTTCTTT
D gene: NA; V gene: TRBV30; clone size: NA; J gene: TRBJ1-1; CDR3 protein: CAWRPRGVNTEAFF; CDR3 DNA: TGTGCCTGGAGGCCTAGAGGAGTGAACACTGAAGCTTTCTTT
D gene: NA; V gene: TRBV28; clone size: NA; J gene: TRBJ2-7; CDR3 protein: CASSRMETSYEQYF; CDR3 DNA: TGTGCCAGCAGTCGGATGGAGACCTCCTACGAGCAGTACTTC
D gene: NA; V gene: TRBV6-5; clone size: NA; J gene: TRBJ1-6; CDR3 protein: CASGGGPDNSPLHF; CDR3 DNA: TGTGCCAGCGGCGGGGGGCCCGATAATTCACCCCTCCACTTT
D gene: NA; V gene: TRBV2; clone size: NA; J gene: TRBJ2-5; CDR3 protein: CASSNQPQETQYF; CDR3 DNA: TGTGCCAGCAGTAACCAGCCCCAAGAGACCCAGTACTTC
D gene: NA; V gene: TRBV5-8; clone size: NA; J gene: TRBJ1-2; CDR3 protein: CASSSLAGNYGYTF; CDR3 DNA: TGTGCCAGCAGCTCGTTGGCGGGAAACTATGGCTACACCTTC
D gene: NA; V gene: TRBV12-1; clone size: NA; J gene: TRBJ2-7; CDR3 protein: CASRGTGRSYEQYF; CDR3 DNA: TGTGCCAGCCGCGGGACAGGAAGATCCTACGAGCAGTACTTC
D gene: NA; V gene: TRBV5-1; clone size: NA; J gene: TRBJ1-2; CDR3 protein: CASSSAGNTYGYTF; CDR3 DNA: TGCGCCAGCAGCTCGGCCGGGAACACCTATGGCTACACCTTC
D gene: NA; V gene: TRBV5-1; clone size: NA; J gene: TRBJ2-1; CDR3 protein: CASSLAPGSHNEQFF; CDR3 DNA: TGCGCCAGCAGCTTGGCCCCGGGTTCCCACAATGAGCAGTTCTTC